One and the same sample provided the 20 T cell receptor beta chains below, sequenced in a study of pediatric ulcerative colitis. The rectum was sampled with one to two pinch biopsies at colonoscopy. Generated by immunoSEQ multiplex PCR, the TCRdb table keeps only in-frame clones and is missing some. The data hold roughly 49,000 clones, with more than 60% observed a single time. The sequenced sample consisted of gut tissue. These receptors all stem from a girl aged 5-17 years with moderate ulcerative colitis.

The chain has TRBV9 and TRBJ2-5; D possibly corresponds to TRBD2 (7 bases). The V gene lost 6 bases and the J gene lost 4 bases, with 22 bases spanning the gap. Germline CDR1 and CDR2: SGDLS and YYNGEE. CDR3 length: 16 amino acids. The CDR3 here is CASTASPGGPRETQYF. The CDR3 DNA is TGTGCCAGCACCGCTTCCCCGGGGGGCCCGAGAGAGACCCAGTACTTC.

This clone was counted once. One junction end does not reproduce the germline sequence, and a read error may be involved. This chain joins TRBV6-1 and TRBJ1-1, with 11 bases lining up with TRBD1. Germline V gene lookup returns CDR1 MNHNS and CDR2 SASEGT. CDR3 size: 16 residues. Written as DNA, the CDR3 is TGTGCCAGCACTGAAGGGACAGGGGGGGTGAACACTGAAGCTTTCTTT. This sequence encodes CASTEGTGGVNTEAFF.

The chain uses TRBV5-5 and TRBJ2-7; 10 nucleotides line up with TRBD2. The CDR3 has 19 residues. The trim removed 4 bases at V and 3 bases at J, leaving 19 bases unmatched. The germline V gene encodes CDR1 SGHKS and CDR2 YYEKEE (reference sequence). The CDR3 coding sequence is TGTGCCAGCAGCCTAATTCCGGGTTTGACTAGCGGGCGGCTCTACGAGCAGTACTTC. Translated: CASSLIPGLTSGRLYEQYF. The complete variable domain, with remaining parts taken from reference TRBV5-5 and TRBJ2-7, reads DAGVTQSPTHLIKTRGQQVTLRCSPISGHKSVSWYQQVLGQGPQFIFQYYEKEERGRGNFPDRFSARQFPNYSSELNVNALLLGDSALYLCASSLIPGLTSGRLYEQYFGPGTRLTVT.

The chain joins TRBV5-1 to TRBJ2-7; weak D call: TRBD1 (6 bases). This CDR3 spans 13 amino acids. Trimming pared 5 bases from V and 2 bases from J, leaving 11 bases between. CDR1 and CDR2 from the germline V gene are SGHRS and YFSETQ. As DNA, the CDR3 is TGCGCCAGCAGTTCTAACAGGGCCTACGAGCAGTACTTC. This gives the protein CASSSNRAYEQYF.

This chain's CDR3 is CASSGEQGWTEAFF. CDR3 bases: TGTGCCAGCAGTGGTGAACAGGGTTGGACTGAAGCTTTCTTT. The rearrangement joins TRBV6-1 to TRBJ1-1, with D possibly matching TRBD1 (6 bases). CDR1 MNHNS and CDR2 SASEGT come from the germline V gene. The CDR3 contains 14 residues. Trimming left V 4 bases short and J 5 bases short, with 14 bases between.

This clone came up once. The chain couples TRBV6-1 to TRBJ1-4; D is unresolved. Trimming cost V 1 base and J 6 bases, with 9 bases left between them. Germline CDR1 MNHNS, CDR2 SASEGT. The CDR3 contains 14 residues. CDR3 in amino acids: CASSEGRGYEKLFF. As DNA, the CDR3 is TGTGCCAGCAGTGAAGGGCGTGGTTATGAAAAACTGTTTTTT.

The chain employs TRBV6-1 and TRBJ2-7, with D uncertain. This CDR3 has 15 residues. Germline-derived CDR1 and CDR2 are MNHNS and SASEGT. The ends were cut back, 1 base at V and 2 bases at J, with 12 bases in the middle. CDR3 region: CASSEETARPYEQYF. The CDR3 DNA follows: TGTGCCAGCAGTGAAGAGACGGCGCGTCCCTACGAGCAGTACTTC.

This clone came up once. The chain is built from TRBV30 and TRBJ2-3; no definite D call. V lost 0 bases, J lost 6 bases, and 4 bases lay in between. The CDR3 runs to 11 residues. Germline CDR1 reads GTSNPN; CDR2 reads SVGIG (reference sequence). CDR3 in amino acids: CAWSVHDTQYF. Written as DNA, the CDR3 is TGTGCCTGGAGTGTTCACGATACGCAGTATTTT.

This chain links TRBV7-9 with TRBJ2-5, with 11 bases matching TRBD1. J gave up 4 bases and V 0 bases, and 7 bases lay outside the gene matches. From germline, CDR1 is SEHNR and CDR2 FQNEAQ (reference sequence). This CDR3 has 17 amino acids. Here the CDR3 DNA reads TGTGCCAGCAGCTTAGCAGGGACAGGGGGGATTCGAGAGACCCAGTACTTC. Translating gives CASSLAGTGGIRETQYF.

This clone was seen just once. This chain links TRBV5-1 with TRBJ2-1, with 10 nucleotides matching TRBD2. V was clipped by 0 bases and J by 9 bases; unmatched bases: 9. The germline V gene has CDR1 SGHRS and CDR2 YFSETQ. This CDR3 comprises 16 residues. The CDR3 is CASSLAPSGRSGEQFF. The CDR3, as DNA: TGCGCCAGCAGCTTGGCCCCTAGCGGGAGATCGGGTGAGCAGTTCTTC.

The chain is built from TRBV28 and TRBJ1-2, with D maybe TRBD1 (6 bases). The ends were cut back, 4 bases at V and 4 bases at J, with 13 bases in the middle. This CDR3 has 14 amino acids. In germline, CDR1 is MDHEN, CDR2 SYDVKM. The DNA of the CDR3 is TGTGCCAGCAGTTCGGACAGCAGTATCTATGGCTACACCTTC. Translating gives CASSSDSSIYGYTF.

This clone is medium-sized by share. The chain is built from TRBV6-6 and TRBJ2-2, with 11 bases matching TRBD2. The germline gives CDR1 MNHNY, CDR2 SVGAGI (reference sequence). After removal of 6 bases from V and 4 bases from J, the junction contained 7 bases not matched to a gene. CDR3 length: 16 amino acids. This CDR3 is CASSLTGTSGTGELFF. In DNA, the CDR3 is TGTGCCAGCAGCCTTACCGGGACTAGCGGCACCGGGGAGCTGTTTTTT.

The rearrangement joins TRBV4-2 to TRBJ2-2; TRBD1 matches 8 bases. V lost 5 bases to trimming and J lost 6 bases; unmatched junction nucleotides: 8. Per germline, CDR1 LGHNA and CDR2 YNFKEQ. The CDR3 is 15 amino acids. The CDR3, as DNA: TGTGCCAGCAGCTCGATGATACAGGGGGCCGGGGAGCTGTTTTTT. This gives the protein CASSSMIQGAGELFF.

The CDR3 sequence is CASSSQRGGNYEQYF. In DNA form, the CDR3 reads TGTGCCAGCAGCTCGCAACGGGGGGGCAACTACGAGCAGTACTTC. The genes are TRBV7-2 and TRBJ2-7, with 8 bases fitting TRBD2. The CDR3 has 15 residues. Germline V gene lookup returns CDR1 SGHTA and CDR2 FQGNSA. Losses at the gene ends were 4 bases for V and 3 bases for J; bases not matched to a gene: 8. Looking up the rest from reference TRBV7-2 and TRBJ2-7 gives the full variable domain: GAGVSQSPSNKVTEKGKDVELRCDPISGHTALYWYRQSLGQGLEFLIYFQGNSAPDKSGLPSDRFSAERTGGSVSTLTIQRTQQEDSAVYLCASSSQRGGNYEQYFGPGTRLTVT.

This clone was seen a handful of times. The rearrangement joins TRBV7-2 to TRBJ1-2, with D possibly TRBD1 on 6 matching bases. The ends were cut back, 3 bases at V and 5 bases at J, with 10 bases in the middle. This CDR3 spans 13 amino acids. Germline V gene lookup returns CDR1 SGHTA and CDR2 FQGNSA. The CDR3 loop reads CASSFAGTYGYTF. In DNA form, the CDR3 reads TGTGCCAGCAGCTTCGCCGGGACATATGGCTACACCTTC.

A few counts support this clone. The J gene is TRBJ1-6, the V gene TRBV7-3, with D uncertain. The germline gives CDR1 SGHTA, CDR2 FQGTGA. Deletions cut 5 bases from V and 7 bases from J, with 9 bases between. The CDR3 has 13 residues. As DNA, the CDR3 is TGTGCCAGCAGCGTCGCGGAGAATTCACCCCTCCACTTT. Residues: CASSVAENSPLHF. The full variable domain, rest sourced from reference TRBV7-3 and TRBJ1-6, is GAGVSQTPSNKVTEKGKYVELRCDPISGHTALYWYRQSLGQGPEFLIYFQGTGAADDSGLPNDRFFAVRPEGSVSTLKIQRTERGDSAVYLCASSVAENSPLHFGNGTRLTVT.

The chain uses TRBV30 and TRBJ2-2; D unresolved. Germline CDR1 is GTSNPN and CDR2 is SVGIG (reference sequence). The CDR3 consists of 13 residues. V lost 0 bases and J lost 6, with 8 bases in between. For the CDR3, the DNA is TGTGCCTGGAGTGTATCCCCCGCCGGGGAGCTGTTTTTT. Residues: CAWSVSPAGELFF. Together with reference TRBV30 and TRBJ2-2, the CDR3 gives the full variable domain: SQTIHQWPATLVQPVGSPLSLECTVEGTSNPNLYWYRQAAGRGLQLLFYSVGIGQISSEVPQNLSASRPQDRQFILSSKKLLLSDSGFYLCAWSVSPAGELFFGEGSRLTVL.

This chain joins TRBV30 and TRBJ2-1; 8 bases fit TRBD2. Germline V gene lookup returns CDR1 GTSNPN and CDR2 SVGIG (reference sequence). The CDR3 length is 15 residues. V shed 7 bases and J 1 base; nucleotides not matched to a gene: 9. The DNA of the CDR3 is TGTGCCTCCCGCGGGGGGCCCAGGTCCTACAATGAGCAGTTCTTC. Protein sequence: CASRGGPRSYNEQFF.

The chain uses TRBV19 and TRBJ2-2; perhaps TRBD1 as D (6 bases). The V gene lost 2 bases and the J gene lost 1 base, with 14 bases spanning the gap. Germline V gene lookup returns CDR1 LNHDA and CDR2 SQIVND (reference sequence). CDR3 length: 17 residues. CDR3 protein: CASSIYGRQENTGELFF. CDR3 DNA: TGTGCCAGTAGTATATATGGGCGACAGGAGAACACCGGGGAGCTGTTTTTT.

The V call is TRBV7-6, the J call TRBJ2-1, with TRBD2 identical over 15 bases. The CDR3 sequence is 16 residues long. CDR1 is SGHVS, CDR2 FNYEAQ, per germline. V lost 5 bases to trimming and J lost 5 bases; unmatched junction nucleotides: 4. The chain's CDR3 is CASSPGTSGGNNEQFF. CDR3 coding DNA: TGTGCCAGCAGCCCGGGGACTAGCGGGGGGAACAATGAGCAGTTCTTC.